This T cell receptor beta chain derives from a study of CD8+ T cells in alopecia areata. Overall study results and limits: Scalp specimens additionally yield sequences from normal skin's resident alphabeta T cells. Unlike in mice, where it was clearer, TCR sharing across patients was less clear, possibly HLA-related. Across lesional scalp, and particularly alopecia totalis/universalis, clonality surpassed that of normal scalp.

Those with alopecia areata gave lesional scalp punch biopsies and peripheral blood. This clone was seen once. Its cognate antigen is unknown. cDNA reverse transcribed from extracted RNA served as the sequencing template. The method was immunoSEQ multiplex PCR; TCRdb's version includes in-frame clones alone and lacks a portion of them. The sample has some 31,000 clones, around 80% seen once. CDR1 is MNHEY and CDR2 is SMNVEV in the germline V gene (reference sequence). Between the trimmed V and J ends, which lost 9 bases and 8 bases, there was a span of 14 bases. CDR3 size: 12 residues. The chain links TRBV27 to TRBJ2-1; D is uncertain. The material sequenced was NKG2D-low CD8+ T cells sorted from blood. The sequence was obtained from a human donor with alopecia areata. CDR3 sequence: CASRPTPYEQFF. The CDR3 nucleotides are TGTGCCAGTCGGCCGACTCCATATGAGCAGTTCTTC.